Following are 23 T cell receptor beta chains from one sample sequenced in a study of Graves' ophthalmopathy and Graves' hyperthyroidism. RNA transcripts were the template, and TCR beta CDR3 regions were amplified from them. First-round RT-PCR with HTBI primers preceded a second-round multiplex PCR. TCRdb re-analysed the multiplex PCR reads in MiXCR, keeping a single row per CDR3 protein. Here the sample spans about 700,000 distinct CDR3 sequences, just over 40% being singletons. Sequencing input: peripheral blood. The receptor source for this set is an adult man with Graves' ophthalmopathy.

This rearrangement joins TRBV9 to TRBJ2-2; 8 bases fit TRBD1. This CDR3 contains 15 residues. CDR1 is SGDLS and CDR2 is YYNGEE in the germline V gene. J gave up 2 bases and V 4 bases, and 4 bases lay outside the gene matches. In DNA, the CDR3 is TGTGCCAGCAGCATCGACAGGGGAAACACCGGGGAGCTGTTTTTT. Its protein product is CASSIDRGNTGELFF. The variable domain in full, with the rest retrieved from reference TRBV9 and TRBJ2-2, is DSGVTQTPKHLITATGQRVTLRCSPRSGDLSVYWYQQSLDQGLQFLIQYYNGEERAKGNILERFSAQQFPDLHSELNLSSLELGDSALYFCASSIDRGNTGELFFGEGSRLTVL.

The V call is TRBV4-1, the J call TRBJ1-1, with D tentatively TRBD1 (6 bases). Germline V CDR1 and CDR2: MGHRA, YSYEKL. The CDR3 totals 15 residues. Trimming stripped 3 bases from V and 5 bases from J, with 16 bases between. The CDR3 DNA reads as TGCGCCAGCAGCCACCCCGGGCAGGGGCAGACTGAAGCTTTCTTT. This sequence encodes CASSHPGQGQTEAFF.

V is TRBV4-1 and J is TRBJ2-7; D tentatively fits TRBD1 or TRBD2 (5 bases each). There are 14 residues in the CDR3. V gave up 4 bases and J gave up 2 bases, with 12 bases separating them. CDR1 is MGHRA and CDR2 is YSYEKL in the germline V gene. The CDR3, as DNA: TGCGCCAGCAGCCTAAGGGACGGAACCTACGAGCAGTACTTC. This gives the protein CASSLRDGTYEQYF.

The rearrangement links TRBV29-1 to TRBJ1-1; D unclear. The CDR3 spans 13 residues. CDR1 is SQVTM, CDR2 ANQGSEA, per germline. V was shortened by 8 bases and J by 3 bases, with 16 bases between the two germline ends. The chain's CDR3 is CSSQEERYTEAFF. As DNA, the CDR3 is TGCAGCAGCCAAGAGGAAAGGTACACTGAAGCTTTCTTT. The full variable domain, completed using reference TRBV29-1 and TRBJ1-1, is SAVISQKPSRDICQRGTSLTIQCQVDSQVTMMFWYRQQPGQSLTLIATANQGSEATYESGFVIDKFPISRPNLTFSTLTVSNMSPEDSSIYLCSSQEERYTEAFFGQGTRLTVV.

This clonotype was picked up many times. The chain combines TRBV10-3 with TRBJ2-2, with TRBD1 as a possible D gene (7 bases). Germline V gene lookup returns CDR1 ENHRY and CDR2 SYGVKD. V shed 10 bases and J shed 2 bases, with 17 bases lying between them. The CDR3 spans 15 residues. CDR3 bases: TGTGCCACAGGGGGAGGACAAGCTAACACCGGGGAGCTGTTTTTT. This gives the protein CATGGGQANTGELFF.

This clonotype has only a few counts. A much larger clone lies a single base off, so this may be a read error. V gene TRBV20-1 combines with J gene TRBJ1-2; 8 bases agree with TRBD1. Per the germline V gene, CDR1 is DFQATT and CDR2 is SNEGSKA (reference sequence). The CDR3 runs to 12 residues. V shed 3 bases, J shed 4 bases, and the junction held 1 base outside the gene matches. CDR3 loop: CSASDRGYGYTF. In DNA form, the CDR3 reads TGCAGTGCTAGTGACAGGGGCTATGGCTACACCTTC.

At least ten counts were recorded for this clonotype. V usage is TRBV29-1 and J usage is TRBJ1-1; the D is unclear. The CDR3 sequence is 11 residues long. V was clipped by 0 bases and J by 6 bases, with 5 bases between them. Germline values: CDR1 SQVTM, CDR2 ANQGSEA. The CDR3 here is CSVEDGSEAFF. CDR3 DNA sequence: TGCAGCGTTGAAGATGGGTCTGAAGCTTTCTTT.

This clonotype was seen at least ten times. The genes are TRBV7-8 and TRBJ2-5; no definite D call. The CDR3 runs 13 residues. Germline V gene sequence: CDR1 SGHVS, CDR2 FQNEAQ. V lost 5 bases to trimming and J lost 5 bases, with 12 bases between them. This CDR3 is CASSRALSETQYF. The CDR3 nucleotides read TGTGCCAGCAGCCGAGCCTTGTCGGAGACCCAGTACTTC.

This clonotype was recorded a few times. The chain joins TRBV6-2 or TRBV6-3 to TRBJ1-2, with D possibly matching TRBD1 (5 bases). This CDR3 has 17 residues. V shed 7 bases and J shed 3 bases, with 24 bases lying between them. Per the germline V gene, CDR1 is MNHEY and CDR2 is SVGEGT. CDR3 sequence (DNA): TGTGCCAGCAAAGTCGGGGACGGGGGGTCAAGCGACTATGGCTACACCTTC. Its translation: CASKVGDGGSSDYGYTF.

With regard to this clonotype: This may be a read error, as it is one base from a much larger clone. J is TRBJ2-7 and V is TRBV7-6, with 8 bases fitting TRBD1. Germline V CDR1 and CDR2: SGHVS, FNYEAQ. This CDR3 contains 15 residues. This CDR3 is CANSEGRDRSYEQYF. As DNA, the CDR3 is TGTGCCAACAGCGAAGGTCGGGACAGGTCCTACGAGCAGTACTTC. The variable domain in full, completed from reference TRBV7-6 and TRBJ2-7, reads GAGVSQSPRYKVTKRGQDVALRCDPISGHVSLYWYRQALGQGPEFLTYFNYEAQQDKSGLPNDRFSAERPEGSISTLTIQRTEQRDSAMYRCANSEGRDRSYEQYFGPGTRLTVT.

There are a few counts of this clonotype. The chain employs TRBV6-2 or TRBV6-3 and TRBJ1-6, with 7 bases lining up with TRBD1. The CDR3 runs 16 residues. The germline gives CDR1 MNHEY, CDR2 SVGEGT. J gave up 3 bases and V 5 bases, and 7 bases lay outside the gene matches. CDR3 nucleotides: TGTGCCAGCAGTCCGACGACAGGGAACTATAATTCACCCCTCCACTTT. Amino acids: CASSPTTGNYNSPLHF.

A word on this clonotype: The junction departs from germline at one end; a sequencing error may be responsible. This chain connects TRBV2 to TRBJ2-6, with unresolved D. Germline V gene lookup returns CDR1 SNHLY and CDR2 FYNNEI. This CDR3 is 13 amino acids long. The CDR3 sequence: CASREGGANVLTF. The CDR3 DNA follows: TGTGCCAGCAGGGAAGGAGGGGCCAACGTCCTGACTTTC.

This clonotype was recorded many times. The V and J genes are TRBV24-1 and TRBJ1-1; 10 bases agree with TRBD1. V was clipped by 4 bases and J by 1 base; unmatched bases: 8. This CDR3 spans 17 amino acids. The germline gives CDR1 KGHDR, CDR2 SFDVKD. CDR3 region: CATSDVRQGAANTEAFF. The DNA for the CDR3 is TGTGCCACCAGTGACGTGAGACAGGGGGCCGCGAACACTGAAGCTTTCTTT.

This clonotype was counted between two and nine times. At one end the junction does not follow the germline gene, possibly because of a read error. The chain recombines TRBV6-5 with TRBJ1-5; D is undetermined. CDR1 is MNHEY and CDR2 is SVGAGI in the germline V gene. The CDR3 totals 15 residues. In DNA form, the CDR3 reads TGTGCCAGCAGTGACTCAGGAGTTAGCAATCAGCCCCAGCATTTT. It codes for CASSDSGVSNQPQHF.

The V gene is TRBV5-1, the J gene TRBJ2-7, with 11 bases that match TRBD2. Germline trimming cut 1 base from V and 0 bases from J; bases unmatched to any gene: 3. CDR1 SGHRS and CDR2 YFSETQ come from the germline V gene. The CDR3 consists of 16 residues. The CDR3 nucleotides are TGCGCCAGCAGCTTGTTAGGACTAGCGGGCTCCTACGAGCAGTACTTC. It yields the protein CASSLLGLAGSYEQYF.

The chain uses TRBV11-1 and TRBJ1-1; D not certain. This CDR3 region has 13 residues. CDR1 and CDR2 from the germline V gene are SGHAT and FQDESV (reference sequence). Between the trimmed V and J ends, which lost 3 bases and 5 bases, there was a span of 10 bases. The CDR3 coding sequence is TGTGCCAGCAGCTTTGTTCAAGGGACTGAAGCTTTCTTT. Translated: CASSFVQGTEAFF.

This clonotype was observed many times. V usage is TRBV7-2 and J usage is TRBJ1-1; maybe TRBD1 (5 bases). The CDR3 has 17 amino acids. Looked up from germline, CDR1 is SGHTA and CDR2 is FQGNSA. Trimming removed 0 bases at V and 1 base at J, with 15 bases between. CDR3: CASSLARVIGTNTEAFF. The CDR3 coding sequence is TGTGCCAGCAGCTTAGCGCGTGTGATAGGGACGAACACTGAAGCTTTCTTT.

The table lists this clonotype with a count of one. V usage is TRBV19 and J usage is TRBJ1-5; 8 bases are shared with TRBD1. The ends lost 6 bases at V and 3 bases at J; junction bases unmatched: 13. CDR1 is LNHDA, CDR2 SQIVND, per germline (reference sequence). CDR3 size: 17 residues. The CDR3 here is CASRTTRTGFDNQPQHF. The CDR3, as DNA: TGTGCCAGTAGGACGACCCGGACAGGGTTTGACAATCAGCCCCAGCATTTT.

This clonotype was counted ten times or more. The genes are TRBV7-9 and TRBJ1-4; D gene unclear. V dropped 4 bases and J dropped 5 bases, with 14 bases sitting between them. Germline CDR1 SEHNR, CDR2 FQNEAQ (reference sequence). CDR3 length: 15 residues. The CDR3 sequence: CASSSLKGTNEKLFF. The DNA for the CDR3 is TGTGCCAGCAGCTCACTCAAGGGAACCAATGAAAAACTGTTTTTT.

J is TRBJ2-7 and V is TRBV20-1, with D tentatively TRBD1 or TRBD2 (5 bases each). The ends were cut back, 2 bases at V and 0 bases at J, with 8 bases in the middle. There are 13 residues in the CDR3. Germline CDR1 is DFQATT and CDR2 is SNEGSKA (reference sequence). The CDR3 DNA follows: TGCAGTGCTAGACGGGACGGCTCCTACGAGCAGTACTTC. Its translation: CSARRDGSYEQYF.

The chain has TRBV7-9 and TRBJ2-2, with D possibly being TRBD1 (5 bases). Trimming took off 5 bases at V and 6 bases at J, with 10 bases between the two ends. This CDR3 comprises 13 residues. Per the germline V gene, CDR1 is SEHNR and CDR2 is FQNEAQ (reference sequence). The DNA for the CDR3 is TGTGCCAGCAGCCCCTGGGGCGCCGGGGAGCTGTTTTTT. This sequence encodes CASSPWGAGELFF.

In nucleotides, the CDR3 is TGTGCCAGCAGTAAGGGACTCCTTGAGTACTTC. This gives the protein CASSKGLLEYF. The J gene is TRBJ2-7, the V gene TRBV27; D perhaps matches TRBD2 (6 bases). Trimming shortened V by 5 bases and J by 11 bases, and 13 bases separated the two germline ends. The CDR3 runs 11 residues. Germline values: CDR1 MNHEY, CDR2 SMNVEV (reference sequence).

This clonotype was seen more than once but under ten times. The chain combines TRBV25-1 with TRBJ2-5; D is undetermined. The CDR3 spans 14 residues. Looked up from germline, CDR1 is MGHDK and CDR2 is SYGVNS. The V and J ends lost 5 bases and 1 base respectively, with 11 bases between them. CDR3: CASSQVDTQETQYF. The CDR3 DNA reads TGTGCCAGCAGTCAAGTGGATACCCAAGAGACCCAGTACTTC.